A single sample is the source of the 8 T cell receptor beta chains below, sequenced in a study of blood T cell repertoires in COVID-19. The data were produced by immunoSEQ multiplex PCR, yet TCRdb's version contains in-frame clones alone and is incomplete. The table records about 210,000 clones, around nine tenths of them present only once. Sequencing used peripheral blood. Source of these receptors: a woman aged 35 to 49 with acute or convalescent COVID-19.

V is TRBV27 and J is TRBJ2-3; D is undetermined. V lost 5 bases to trimming and J lost 5 bases, with 14 bases between them. CDR3 length: 14 residues. Looked up from germline, CDR1 is MNHEY and CDR2 is SMNVEV (reference sequence). CDR3 sequence: CASSPRQVRDTQYF. The CDR3, as DNA: TGTGCCAGCAGTCCTCGCCAAGTTAGAGATACGCAGTATTTT.

The V gene is TRBV4-1, the J gene TRBJ1-4; 8 nucleotides match TRBD1. The V gene end was trimmed by 1 base and the J gene end by 3 bases; junction bases not matched to a gene: 4. This CDR3 has 16 residues. Germline CDR1 and CDR2: MGHRA and YSYEKL. CDR3 loop: CASSQVAQGANEKLFF. CDR3 coding DNA: TGCGCCAGCAGCCAAGTAGCACAGGGGGCTAATGAAAAACTGTTTTTT.

The chain employs TRBV7-2 and TRBJ1-3; 7 nucleotides line up with TRBD1. V shed 5 bases, J shed 2 bases, and the junction held 6 bases outside the gene matches. This CDR3 region has 15 residues. Germline values: CDR1 SGHTA, CDR2 FQGNSA. CDR3 sequence (DNA): TGTGCCAGCAGCATCAACAGGGGACCTGGAAACACCATATATTTT. It codes for CASSINRGPGNTIYF.

The chain recombines TRBV25-1 with TRBJ1-2; 7 bases are a match to TRBD1. Germline trimming cut 4 bases from V and 6 bases from J; bases unmatched to any gene: 2. The CDR3 spans 12 residues. Germline CDR1 reads MGHDK; CDR2 reads SYGVNS. CDR3 bases: TGTGCCAGCAGTGTAGGGGGCGATGGCTACACCTTC. Protein: CASSVGGDGYTF.

This rearrangement joins TRBV7-8 to TRBJ1-4; 7 bases align to TRBD1. Germline V gene lookup returns CDR1 SGHVS and CDR2 FQNEAQ. The CDR3 spans 17 residues. V trimming: 4 bases; J trimming: 4 bases; junction bases outside the gene matches: 12. CDR3 protein: CASSSPRRTGYNEKLFF. CDR3 bases: TGTGCCAGCAGCTCCCCCAGGAGGACAGGCTATAATGAAAAACTGTTTTTT.

CDR3 loop: CASSGKRGTPGVREKLFF. Written as DNA, the CDR3 is TGTGCCAGCAGCGGCAAGCGGGGGACCCCAGGAGTGCGGGAAAAACTGTTTTTT. The chain is built from TRBV3-1 (or the pseudogene TRBV3-2) and TRBJ1-4, with D possibly being TRBD1 (5 bases). The germline V gene has CDR1 LGHDT and CDR2 YNNKEL (reference sequence). The length of the CDR3 is 18 residues. Trimming removed 5 bases at V and 8 bases at J, with 27 bases between.

This clone appeared a single time. The CDR3 DNA reads as TGTGCCAGCAGCTTGCTCCCAGGGGGGCTCAGGGTGAATCAGCCCCAGCATTTT. Translated, it gives CASSLLPGGLRVNQPQHF. The gene calls are TRBV5-8 and TRBJ1-5, with 7 nucleotides matching TRBD1. The CDR3 extends over 18 amino acids. The germline V gene has CDR1 SGHTS and CDR2 YDEGEE. V shed 1 base and J 4 bases; nucleotides not matched to a gene: 14.

V gene TRBV5-4 combines with J gene TRBJ1-2; 7 bases agree with TRBD1. Germline values: CDR1 SGHNT, CDR2 YYREEE (reference sequence). J was trimmed by 0 bases and V by 4 bases; bases with no gene match: 3. The CDR3 is made up of 14 amino acids. The CDR3 spells CASSRDSSNYGYTF. The CDR3 coding sequence is TGTGCCAGCAGCAGGGACAGCTCTAACTATGGCTACACCTTC.